A selection of T cell receptor beta chains follows, all from one sample in a study of T cell responses to AZD1222 COVID-19 vaccine. Here immunoSEQ multiplex PCR was the method, and the copy in TCRdb shows in-frame clones only, minus some. The sample holds over 150,000 clones, over 75% seen once. This material consisted of peripheral blood, taken 28 days after the second AZD1222 dose. The receptors were sampled from an adult who received the AZD1222 COVID-19 vaccine. Each CDR3 is given with its conserved first and last residue.

>TRBJ2-1|TRBV4-2
CASSQGVDEQFF
>TRBJ2-1|TRBV2
CASMSVDEQFF
>TRBJ2-2|TRBV7-9
CASSPTVGELFF
>TRBJ1-2|TRBV6-5
CASSPVGAGAYGYTF
>TRBJ1-6|TRBV19
CASSIVGRVNSPLHF
>TRBJ1-3|TRBV4-2
CASSQGKQGAGNTIYF
>TRBJ1-5|TRBV7-2
CASSLDSVNQPQHF
>TRBJ1-1|TRBV7-9
CASSLGRGGILNTEAFF
>TRBJ1-5|TRBV3-1/TRBV3-2
CARLNLVGIRGALNQPQHF
>TRBJ1-4|TRBV4-1
CASSQNWDRQNEKLFF
>TRBJ1-1|TRBV6-5
CASSYGVGTEAFF
>TRBJ1-5|TRBV13
CASRQGDQPQHF
>TRBJ1-1|TRBV12-5
CASGAVISGVRSEAFF
>TRBJ1-5|TRBV27
CARPSPGAPSNQPQHF
>TRBJ2-7|TRBV14
CASSPAVDGYF
>TRBJ1-2|TRBV3-1/TRBV3-2
CASSPPAGYRPYGYTF
>TRBJ2-7|TRBV2
CASSEGRLGMYEQYF
>TRBJ1-3|TRBV5-8
CASSFTGLSTGNTIYF
>TRBJ1-2|TRBV20-1
CSASGSAADSYGYTF
>TRBJ1-4|TRBV6-6
CASSPVRGGDANEKLFF
>TRBJ1-2|TRBV2
CASQAQGSYGYTF
>TRBJ1-1|TRBV6-6
CASRGGAGNTEAFF
>TRBJ1-2|TRBV12-3/TRBV12-4
CASSMGRAYGYTF
>TRBJ2-2|TRBV5-1
CASSPRTRTGELFF
>TRBJ1-5|TRBV6-1
CASSEGRGINQPQHF
>TRBJ2-2|TRBV5-1
CASSLGEIGTGELFF
>TRBJ1-1|TRBV9
CASSVGGEVISEAFF
>TRBJ1-5|TRBV19
CASSIGSAENQPQHF
>TRBJ2-5|TRBV7-3
CATRDSPRETQYF
>TRBJ1-2|TRBV28
CASSSDSSYGYTF
>TRBJ2-7|TRBV11-2
CASSLNRDEQYF
>TRBJ1-5|TRBV7-9
CASSFASNQPQHF
>TRBJ1-2|TRBV7-9
CASSEAGQGHGYTF
>TRBJ1-2|TRBV7-8
CASSPPRPFYGYTF
>TRBJ1-1|TRBV19
CASSASGTITFF